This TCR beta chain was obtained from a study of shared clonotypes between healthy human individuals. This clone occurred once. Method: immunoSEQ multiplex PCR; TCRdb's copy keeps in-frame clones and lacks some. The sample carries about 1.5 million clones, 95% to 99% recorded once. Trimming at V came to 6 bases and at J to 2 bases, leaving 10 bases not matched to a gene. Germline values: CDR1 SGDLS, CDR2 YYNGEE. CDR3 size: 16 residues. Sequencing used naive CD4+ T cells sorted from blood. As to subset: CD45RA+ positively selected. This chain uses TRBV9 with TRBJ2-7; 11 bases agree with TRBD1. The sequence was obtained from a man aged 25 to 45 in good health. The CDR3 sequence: CASTPGQGDGAYEQYF. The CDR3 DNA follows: TGTGCCAGCACCCCGGGACAGGGGGACGGGGCCTACGAGCAGTACTTC.